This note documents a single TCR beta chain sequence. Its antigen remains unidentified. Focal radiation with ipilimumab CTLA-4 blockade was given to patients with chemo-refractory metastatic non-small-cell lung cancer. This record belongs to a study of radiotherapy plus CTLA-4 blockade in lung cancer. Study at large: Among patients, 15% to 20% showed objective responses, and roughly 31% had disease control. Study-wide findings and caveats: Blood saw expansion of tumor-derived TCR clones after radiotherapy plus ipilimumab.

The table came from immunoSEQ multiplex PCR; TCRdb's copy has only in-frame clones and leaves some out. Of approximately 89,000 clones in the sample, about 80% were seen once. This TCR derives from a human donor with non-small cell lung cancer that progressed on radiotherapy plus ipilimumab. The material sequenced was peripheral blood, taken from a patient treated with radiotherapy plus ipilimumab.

The CDR3 DNA is TGTGCCAATACCGGGGACAGACCCTACGAGCAGTACTTC. This gives the protein CANTGDRPYEQYF. V gene TRBV2 combines with J gene TRBJ2-7; 7 bases are a match to TRBD1. This CDR3 comprises 13 residues. Germline CDR1 and CDR2: SNHLY and FYNNEI. With V trimmed by 10 bases and J by 2 bases, 8 bases remained unmatched.